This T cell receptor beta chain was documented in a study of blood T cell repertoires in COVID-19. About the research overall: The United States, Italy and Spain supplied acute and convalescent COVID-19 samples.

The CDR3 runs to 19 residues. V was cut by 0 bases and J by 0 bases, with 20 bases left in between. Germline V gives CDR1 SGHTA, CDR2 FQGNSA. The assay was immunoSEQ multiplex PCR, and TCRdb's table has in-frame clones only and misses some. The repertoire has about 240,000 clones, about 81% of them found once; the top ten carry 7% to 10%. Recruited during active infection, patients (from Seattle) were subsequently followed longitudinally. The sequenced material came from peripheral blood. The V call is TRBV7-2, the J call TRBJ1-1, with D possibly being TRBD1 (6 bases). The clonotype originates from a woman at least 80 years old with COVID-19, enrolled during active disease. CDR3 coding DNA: TGTGCCAGCAGCTTAGCGAAACAGGGTGTTAAGGGGTTGAACACTGAAGCTTTCTTT. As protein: CASSLAKQGVKGLNTEAFF.